These 5 T cell receptor beta chains came from one sample sequenced in a study of PD-1 blockade in mismatch repair-deficient tumors. Data came from immunoSEQ multiplex PCR; TCRdb stores just in-frame clones and leaves some out. The sample lists 35,000 to 40,000 clones, about 76% occurring once. Sample: peripheral blood, taken 4 weeks after starting pembrolizumab. All receptors derive from an adult with mismatch repair-deficient cancer.

This clone was seen only once. The chain combines TRBV4-3 with TRBJ2-7; 8 bases are shared with TRBD1. After removal of 4 bases from V and 3 bases from J, the junction contained 2 bases not matched to a gene. Germline V gene data show CDR1 as LGHNA and CDR2 as YSLEER. CDR3 length equals 13 residues. CDR3 sequence: CASSPGQDYEQYF. CDR3 coding DNA: TGCGCCAGCAGCCCGGGACAGGACTACGAGCAGTACTTC.

CDR3 in DNA: TGTGCCAGCAGTGTATTTAGACGGACAGGGATTCTCTACGAGCAGTACTTC. Protein product: CASSVFRRTGILYEQYF. The rearrangement joins TRBV6-1 to TRBJ2-7; 8 nucleotides match TRBD1. J lost 3 bases, V lost 4 bases, and 14 bases had no gene match. The CDR3 contains 17 residues. The germline CDR1 and CDR2 sequences are MNHNS and SASEGT.

V is TRBV13 and J is TRBJ2-6; D uncertain. The germline V gene has CDR1 PRHDT and CDR2 FYEKMQ (reference sequence). V was trimmed by 0 bases and J by 2 bases, leaving 11 bases between them. This CDR3 region has 17 residues. CDR3 amino acids: CASSLGIGLAGANVLTF. Written as DNA, the CDR3 is TGTGCCAGCAGCTTAGGAATAGGGTTAGCTGGGGCCAACGTCCTGACTTTC.

The gene calls are TRBV6-1 and TRBJ2-5; the match to TRBD2 covers 14 bases. This CDR3 comprises 15 residues. The V gene end was trimmed by 4 bases and the J gene end by 2 bases; junction bases not matched to a gene: 0. Germline V gene sequence: CDR1 MNHNS, CDR2 SASEGT. The CDR3 region has the DNA TGTGCCAGCAGTGGACTAGCGGGAGGGCAAGAGACCCAGTACTTC. Translated: CASSGLAGGQETQYF.

The chain carries TRBV7-9 and TRBJ2-4; 9 bases are shared with TRBD2. CDR1 SEHNR and CDR2 FQNEAQ come from the germline V gene (reference sequence). The CDR3 runs to 17 residues. V gave up 2 bases and J gave up 0 bases; unmatched junction bases: 5. The CDR3 region has the DNA TGTGCCAGCAGCTTAACGACTAGCGGTGTAGCCAAAAACATTCAGTACTTC. This sequence encodes CASSLTTSGVAKNIQYF.